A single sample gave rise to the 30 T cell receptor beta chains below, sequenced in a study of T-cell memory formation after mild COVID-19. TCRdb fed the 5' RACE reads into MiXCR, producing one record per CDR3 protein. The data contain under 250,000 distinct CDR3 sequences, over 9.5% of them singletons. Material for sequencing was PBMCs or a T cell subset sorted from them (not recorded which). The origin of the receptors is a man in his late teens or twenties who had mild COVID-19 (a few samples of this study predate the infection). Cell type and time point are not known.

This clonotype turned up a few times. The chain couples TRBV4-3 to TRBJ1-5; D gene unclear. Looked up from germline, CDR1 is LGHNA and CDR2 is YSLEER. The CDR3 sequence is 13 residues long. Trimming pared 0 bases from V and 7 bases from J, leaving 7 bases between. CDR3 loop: CASSQDWSQPQHF. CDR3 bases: TGCGCCAGCAGCCAAGATTGGTCGCAGCCCCAGCATTTT.

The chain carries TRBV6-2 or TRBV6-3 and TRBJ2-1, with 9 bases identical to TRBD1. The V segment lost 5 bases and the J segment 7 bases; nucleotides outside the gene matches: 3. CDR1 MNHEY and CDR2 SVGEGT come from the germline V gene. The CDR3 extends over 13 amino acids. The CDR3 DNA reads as TGTGCCAGCAGTAGGGACAGGGCGAATGAGCAGTTCTTC. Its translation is CASSRDRANEQFF.

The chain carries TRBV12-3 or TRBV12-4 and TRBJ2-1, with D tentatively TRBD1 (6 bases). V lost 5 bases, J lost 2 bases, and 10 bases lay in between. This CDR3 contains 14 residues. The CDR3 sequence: CASSLDRTYNEQFF. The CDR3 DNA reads TGTGCCAGCAGTCTGGACAGAACCTACAATGAGCAGTTCTTC.

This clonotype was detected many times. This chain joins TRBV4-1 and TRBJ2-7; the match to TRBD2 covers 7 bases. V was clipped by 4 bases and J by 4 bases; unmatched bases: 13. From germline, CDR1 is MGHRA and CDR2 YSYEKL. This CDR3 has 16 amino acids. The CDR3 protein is CASSPGMASGSYEQYV. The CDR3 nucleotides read TGCGCCAGCAGCCCTGGTATGGCTAGCGGAAGTTACGAGCAGTACGTC.

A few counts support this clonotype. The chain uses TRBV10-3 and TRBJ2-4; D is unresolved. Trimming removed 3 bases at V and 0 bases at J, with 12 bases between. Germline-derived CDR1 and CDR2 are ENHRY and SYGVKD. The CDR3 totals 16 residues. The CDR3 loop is CAISDPSMIAKNIQYF. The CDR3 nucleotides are TGTGCCATCAGTGATCCCAGCATGATAGCCAAAAACATTCAGTACTTC.

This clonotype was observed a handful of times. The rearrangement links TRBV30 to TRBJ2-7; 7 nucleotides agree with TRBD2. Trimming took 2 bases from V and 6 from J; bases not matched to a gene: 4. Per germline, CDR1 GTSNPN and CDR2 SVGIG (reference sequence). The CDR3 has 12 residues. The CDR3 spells CAWSRREGEQYF. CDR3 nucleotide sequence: TGTGCCTGGAGTAGGAGGGAGGGCGAGCAGTACTTC.

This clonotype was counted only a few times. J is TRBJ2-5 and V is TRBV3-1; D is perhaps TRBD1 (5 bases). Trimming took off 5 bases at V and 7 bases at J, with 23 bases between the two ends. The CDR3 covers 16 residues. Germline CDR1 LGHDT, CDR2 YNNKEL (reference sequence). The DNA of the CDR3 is TGTGCCAGCAGCAAGCTAGGTGGGGCCAACAAGGGGACCCAGTACTTC. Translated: CASSKLGGANKGTQYF.

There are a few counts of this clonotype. The CDR3 loop is CASSLTPLNQPQHF. The CDR3 DNA reads as TGTGCCAGCAGCTTGACCCCGTTGAATCAGCCCCAGCATTTT. The J gene is TRBJ1-5, the V gene TRBV7-2; D gene unclear. Germline assignment: CDR1 SGHTA and CDR2 FQGNSA. V gave up 3 bases and J gave up 4 bases, with 10 bases separating them. CDR3 length: 14 amino acids.

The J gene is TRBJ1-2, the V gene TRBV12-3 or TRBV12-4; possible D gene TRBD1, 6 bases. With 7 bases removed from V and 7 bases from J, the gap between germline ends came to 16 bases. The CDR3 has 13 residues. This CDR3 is CASIMRGSRGYTF. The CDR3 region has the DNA TGTGCCAGCATCATGAGGGGGAGTCGTGGCTACACCTTC.

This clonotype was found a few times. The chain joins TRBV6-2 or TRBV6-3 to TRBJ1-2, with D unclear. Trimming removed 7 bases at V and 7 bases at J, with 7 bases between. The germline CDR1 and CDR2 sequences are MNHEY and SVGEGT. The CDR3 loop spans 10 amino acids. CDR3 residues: CASKGGGYTF. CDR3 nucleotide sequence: TGTGCCAGCAAAGGAGGTGGCTACACCTTC.

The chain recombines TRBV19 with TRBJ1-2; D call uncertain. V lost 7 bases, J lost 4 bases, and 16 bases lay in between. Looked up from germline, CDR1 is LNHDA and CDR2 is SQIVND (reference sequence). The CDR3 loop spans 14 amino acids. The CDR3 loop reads CASTLQEGGYGYTF. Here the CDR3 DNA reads TGTGCCAGTACCCTCCAGGAAGGTGGCTATGGCTACACCTTC. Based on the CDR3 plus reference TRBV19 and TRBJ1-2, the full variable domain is DGGITQSPKYLFRKEGQNVTLSCEQNLNHDAMYWYRQDPGQGLRLIYYSQIVNDFQKGDIAEGYSVSREKKESFPLTVTSAQKNPTAFYLCASTLQEGGYGYTFGSGTRLTVV.

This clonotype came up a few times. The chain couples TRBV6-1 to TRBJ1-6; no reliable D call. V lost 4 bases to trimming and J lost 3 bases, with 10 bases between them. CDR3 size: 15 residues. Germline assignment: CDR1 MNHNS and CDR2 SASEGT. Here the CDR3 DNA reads TGTGCCAGCAGTGTAAAGTTTGGCTATAATTCACCCCTCCACTTT. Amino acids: CASSVKFGYNSPLHF.

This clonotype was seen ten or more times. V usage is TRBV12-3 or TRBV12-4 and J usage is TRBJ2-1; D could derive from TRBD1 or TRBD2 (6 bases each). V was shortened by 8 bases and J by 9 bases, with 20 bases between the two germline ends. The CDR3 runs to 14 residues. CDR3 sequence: CASFGGQGMGEQFF. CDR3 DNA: TGTGCCAGCTTCGGAGGGCAGGGGATGGGTGAGCAGTTCTTC.

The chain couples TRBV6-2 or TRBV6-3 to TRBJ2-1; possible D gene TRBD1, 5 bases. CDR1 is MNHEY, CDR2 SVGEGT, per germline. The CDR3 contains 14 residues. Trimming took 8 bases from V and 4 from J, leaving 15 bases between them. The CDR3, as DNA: TGTGCCAGCGGGGCGAGCCCCTTTTACAATGAGCAGTTCTTC. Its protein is CASGASPFYNEQFF.

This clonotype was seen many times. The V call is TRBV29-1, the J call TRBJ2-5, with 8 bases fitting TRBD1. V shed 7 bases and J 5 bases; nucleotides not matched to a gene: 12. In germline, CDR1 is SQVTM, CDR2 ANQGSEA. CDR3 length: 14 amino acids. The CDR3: CSGRTGTALETQYF. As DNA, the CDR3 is TGCAGCGGGCGGACAGGGACCGCCCTGGAGACCCAGTACTTC.

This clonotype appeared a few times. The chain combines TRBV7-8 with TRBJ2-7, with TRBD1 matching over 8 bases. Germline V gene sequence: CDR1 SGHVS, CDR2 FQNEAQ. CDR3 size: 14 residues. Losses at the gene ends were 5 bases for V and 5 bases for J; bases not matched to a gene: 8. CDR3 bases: TGTGCCAGCAGCGGTGACAGGGGTCGAAACGAGCAGTACTTC. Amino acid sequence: CASSGDRGRNEQYF. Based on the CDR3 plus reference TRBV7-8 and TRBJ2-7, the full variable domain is GAGVSQSPRYKVAKRGQDVALRCDPISGHVSLFWYQQALGQGPEFLTYFQNEAQLDKSGLPSDRFFAERPEGSVSTLKIQRTQQEDSAVYLCASSGDRGRNEQYFGPGTRLTVT.

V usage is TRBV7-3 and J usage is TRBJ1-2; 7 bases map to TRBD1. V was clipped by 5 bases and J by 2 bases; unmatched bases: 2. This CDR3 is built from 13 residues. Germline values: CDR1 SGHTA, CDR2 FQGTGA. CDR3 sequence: CASSEQGNYGYTF. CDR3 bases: TGTGCCAGCAGCGAACAGGGGAACTATGGCTACACCTTC.

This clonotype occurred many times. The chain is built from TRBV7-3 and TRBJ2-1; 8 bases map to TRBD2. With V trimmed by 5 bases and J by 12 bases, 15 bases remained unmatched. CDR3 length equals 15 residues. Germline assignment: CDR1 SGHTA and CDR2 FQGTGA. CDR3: CASSPRGTGGSLQFF. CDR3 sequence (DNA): TGTGCCAGCAGCCCACGGGGTACGGGGGGGTCTCTGCAGTTCTTC.

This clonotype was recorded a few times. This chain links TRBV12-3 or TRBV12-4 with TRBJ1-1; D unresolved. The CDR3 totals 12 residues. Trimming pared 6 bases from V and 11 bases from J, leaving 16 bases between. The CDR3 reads CASRGIGRLAFF. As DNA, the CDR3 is TGTGCCAGCAGGGGGATCGGGAGATTGGCTTTCTTT.

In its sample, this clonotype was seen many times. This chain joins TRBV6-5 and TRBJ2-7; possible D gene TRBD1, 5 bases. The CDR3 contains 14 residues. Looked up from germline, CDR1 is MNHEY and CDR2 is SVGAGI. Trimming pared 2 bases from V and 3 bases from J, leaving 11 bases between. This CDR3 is CASSYIDSIYEQYF. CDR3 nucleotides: TGTGCCAGCAGTTACATTGACAGTATCTACGAGCAGTACTTC.

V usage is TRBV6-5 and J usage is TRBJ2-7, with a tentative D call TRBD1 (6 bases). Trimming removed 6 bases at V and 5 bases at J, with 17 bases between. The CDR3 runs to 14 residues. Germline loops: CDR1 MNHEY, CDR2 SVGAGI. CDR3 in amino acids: CASRPPGQAHEQYF. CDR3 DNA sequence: TGTGCCAGCAGACCCCCGGGACAAGCCCACGAGCAGTACTTC.

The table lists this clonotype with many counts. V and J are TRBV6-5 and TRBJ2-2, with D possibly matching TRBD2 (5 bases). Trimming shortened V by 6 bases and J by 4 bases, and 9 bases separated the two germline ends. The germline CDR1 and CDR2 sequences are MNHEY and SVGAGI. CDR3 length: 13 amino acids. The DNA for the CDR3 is TGTGCCAGCAGCCCCGCGGGCACCGGGGAGCTGTTTTTT. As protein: CASSPAGTGELFF.

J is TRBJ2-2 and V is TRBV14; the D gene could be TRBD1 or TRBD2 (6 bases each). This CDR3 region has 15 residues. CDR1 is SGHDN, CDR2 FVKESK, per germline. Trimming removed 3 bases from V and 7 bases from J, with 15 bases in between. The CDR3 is CASSQGGPPFGELFF. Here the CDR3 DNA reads TGTGCCAGCAGCCAGGGGGGCCCACCATTCGGGGAGCTGTTTTTT. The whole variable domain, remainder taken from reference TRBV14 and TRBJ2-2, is EAGVTQFPSHSVIEKGQTVTLRCDPISGHDNLYWYRRVMGKEIKFLLHFVKESKQDESGMPNNRFLAERTGGTYSTLKVQPAELEDSGVYFCASSQGGPPFGELFFGEGSRLTVL.

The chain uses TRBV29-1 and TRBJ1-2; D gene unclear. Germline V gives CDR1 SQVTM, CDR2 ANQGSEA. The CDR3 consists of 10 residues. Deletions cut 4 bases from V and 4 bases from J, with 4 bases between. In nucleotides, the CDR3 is TGCAGCGTTGGGGGCTATGGCTACACCTTC. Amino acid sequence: CSVGGYGYTF.

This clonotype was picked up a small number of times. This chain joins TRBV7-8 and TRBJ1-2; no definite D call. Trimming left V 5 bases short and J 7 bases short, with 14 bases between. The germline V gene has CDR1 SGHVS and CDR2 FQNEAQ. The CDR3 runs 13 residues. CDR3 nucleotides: TGTGCCAGCAGCGGAACCGGCGTGGGTGGCTACACCTTC. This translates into CASSGTGVGGYTF.

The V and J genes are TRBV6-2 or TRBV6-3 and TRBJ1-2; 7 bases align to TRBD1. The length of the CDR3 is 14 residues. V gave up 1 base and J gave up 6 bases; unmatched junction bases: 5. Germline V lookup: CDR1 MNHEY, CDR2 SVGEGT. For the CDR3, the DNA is TGTGCCAGCAGTTACTTCGGACAGGATGATGGCTACACCTTC. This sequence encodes CASSYFGQDDGYTF.

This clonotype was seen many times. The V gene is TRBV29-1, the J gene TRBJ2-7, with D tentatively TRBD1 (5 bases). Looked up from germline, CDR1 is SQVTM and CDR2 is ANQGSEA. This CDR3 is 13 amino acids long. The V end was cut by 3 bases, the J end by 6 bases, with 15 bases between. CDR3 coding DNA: TGCAGCGTTGAGATTCAGGGCCCACGCGAGCAGTACTTC. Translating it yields CSVEIQGPREQYF.

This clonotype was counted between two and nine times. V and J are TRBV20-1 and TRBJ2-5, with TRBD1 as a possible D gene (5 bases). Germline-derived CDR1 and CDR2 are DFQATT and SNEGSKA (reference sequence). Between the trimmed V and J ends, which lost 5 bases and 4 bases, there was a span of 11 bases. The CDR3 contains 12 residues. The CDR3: CSAPQGAETQYF. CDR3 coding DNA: TGCAGTGCTCCTCAGGGTGCAGAGACCCAGTACTTC.

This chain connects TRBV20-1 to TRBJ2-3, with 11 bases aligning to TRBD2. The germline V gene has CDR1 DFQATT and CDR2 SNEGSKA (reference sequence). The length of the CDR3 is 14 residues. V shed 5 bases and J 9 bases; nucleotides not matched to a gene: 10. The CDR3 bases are TGCAGTGCTTATAGCGGGGGGGCAGTCGGCACGCAGTATTTT. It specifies CSAYSGGAVGTQYF.

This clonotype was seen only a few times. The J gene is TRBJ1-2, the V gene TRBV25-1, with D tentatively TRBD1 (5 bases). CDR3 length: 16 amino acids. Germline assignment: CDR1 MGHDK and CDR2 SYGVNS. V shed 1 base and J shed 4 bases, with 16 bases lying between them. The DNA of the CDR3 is TGTGCCAGCAGTGAATTAGCCCATCAGGGTAGCTATGGCTACACCTTC. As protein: CASSELAHQGSYGYTF.